This entry lists 18 T cell receptor beta chains sequenced from one sample in a study of T cells in women clearing cervical HPV infection. The repertoire was sequenced with immunoSEQ multiplex PCR; TCRdb's copy has only in-frame clones and lacks some. The listing records around 38,000 clones. The sequencing input was blood buffy coat. These receptors originate from a woman between 18 and 70 years old with a cervical HPV16 infection that either progressed to CIN3+ or cleared (not recorded which).

On this clone: Read sequence stops 3 residues before the CDR3 end, and the germline J gene provides the missing end. The chain couples TRBV6-1 to TRBJ2-1; possible D gene TRBD2, 6 bases. V was pared by 4 bases and J by 8 bases, with 9 bases between. The CDR3 is 12 amino acids. Per germline, CDR1 MNHNS and CDR2 SASEGT. The covered CDR3 bases are TGTGCCAGCAGTGTTCGCGGGGATGAG. Protein: CASSVRGDE. The whole CDR3 reads CASSVRGDEQFF.

Details on this clone: The observed sequence ends 3 residues before the CDR3 terminus, with the missing tail filled in from the germline J gene. The genes are TRBV19 and TRBJ2-5; 7 nucleotides align to TRBD2. V was pared by 5 bases and J by 4 bases, with 1 base of the junction left unmatched. The CDR3 is 12 residues long. Germline V gene sequence: CDR1 LNHDA, CDR2 SQIVND (reference sequence). The sequenced CDR3 bases are TGTGCCAGTAGTCCTAGCGGAGAGACC. It encodes CASSPSGET. The whole CDR3 is CASSPSGETQYF.

Turning to this clone: The DNA ends 3 residues before the CDR3 does, and the rest of the CDR3 is filled in from the germline J gene. J is TRBJ1-6 and V is TRBV4-1; no definite D call. Germline CDR1 is MGHRA and CDR2 is YSYEKL. V lost 0 bases and J 9 bases, leaving 12 bases between the germline ends. There are 15 residues in the CDR3. CDR3: CASSQDLEASSPLHF. The sequenced part of the CDR3 DNA is TGCGCCAGCAGCCAAGATCTAGAGGCTAGTTCACCC.

Remarks on this clone: The CDR3 is cut off 3 residues early in the read; its end comes from the germline J gene. The V call is TRBV10-2, the J call TRBJ2-3; D gene uncertain. V lost 4 bases to trimming and J lost 6 bases, with 5 bases between them. CDR1 is WSHSY and CDR2 is SAAADI in the germline V gene. This CDR3 is built from 11 residues. The covered CDR3 bases are TGCGCCAGCAGTGCTCGGGATACG. It translates to CASSARDT. The full CDR3 sequence reads CASSARDTQYF.

Details on this clone: The CDR3 end lies 3 residues beyond the end of the read and is filled in from the germline J gene. The chain combines TRBV11-3 with TRBJ1-1; D unclear. From germline, CDR1 is SGHNT and CDR2 YENEEA. CDR3 length equals 12 residues. Trimming cost V 4 bases and J 6 bases, with 9 bases left between them. CDR3 region: CASSSNTAEAFF. Partial CDR3 DNA: TGTGCCAGCAGCTCGAACACAGCTGAA.

Points on this clone: The read falls 3 residues short of the CDR3 end, and the missing part is taken from the germline J gene. The gene calls are TRBV20-1 and TRBJ1-3; a possible D gene is TRBD1 (5 bases). Trimming stripped 1 base from V and 1 base from J, with 11 bases between. This CDR3 is 15 amino acids long. CDR1 and CDR2 from the germline V gene are DFQATT and SNEGSKA (reference sequence). CDR3 in amino acids: CSARGPDTSGNTIYF. The part of the CDR3 DNA that was read is TGCAGTGCTAGAGGACCGGACACGTCTGGAAACACC.

Remarks on this clone: The CDR3 extends 3 residues past the end of the read, so its final part is completed from the germline J gene. The J gene is TRBJ1-1, the V gene TRBV5-4; possibly TRBD1 for D (6 bases). Per germline, CDR1 SGHNT and CDR2 YYREEE (reference sequence). Trimming left V 4 bases short and J 6 bases short, with 19 bases between. The CDR3 length is 15 residues. The covered CDR3 bases are TGTGCCAGCAGCGTAGAGTTTGAGGGGGAGCCTGAA. Protein: CASSVEFEGEPE. The whole CDR3 protein reads CASSVEFEGEPEAFF.

Concerning this clone: The sequenced fragment ends 3 residues before the CDR3 boundary, so the rest is inferred from the germline J gene. V is TRBV5-1 and J is TRBJ1-1; D possibly corresponds to TRBD1 (6 bases). Germline values: CDR1 SGHRS, CDR2 YFSETQ. The CDR3 covers 13 residues. The V end was cut by 2 bases, the J end by 1 base, with 6 bases between. This CDR3 reads CASSLQGNTEAFF. The DNA read from the CDR3 is TGCGCCAGCAGCTTACAGGGGAACACTGAA.

CDR3 loop: CSWTSGRASSYNEQFF. The covered CDR3 bases are TGCAGTTGGACTAGCGGGAGGGCTAGCTCCTACAATGAG. The J gene is TRBJ2-1, the V gene TRBV20-1, with 15 bases aligning to TRBD2. The read terminates 3 residues before the CDR3 end, so the remaining end is supplied by the germline J gene. The CDR3 has 16 amino acids. Trimming removed 8 bases from V and 0 bases from J; junction bases left unmatched: 5. Germline CDR1 reads DFQATT; CDR2 reads SNEGSKA (reference sequence).

On this clone itself: From the germline J gene comes the end of the CDR3, since the read stops 3 residues before it. This chain connects TRBV7-3 to TRBJ2-1; a possible D gene is TRBD2 (6 bases). The CDR3 has 13 amino acids. V was shortened by 5 bases and J by 6 bases, with 11 bases between the two germline ends. CDR1 is SGHTA and CDR2 is FQGTGA in the germline V gene. CDR3 DNA, as far as it was read: TGTGCCAGCAGCGGAGGGGATCCCAATGAG. Translating gives CASSGGDPNE. The entire CDR3 protein reads CASSGGDPNEQFF.

Comments on this clone: The read is 3 residues too short to cover the CDR3 end, so that end is filled in from the germline J gene. The rearrangement links TRBV29-1 to TRBJ1-5; D is possibly TRBD1 (6 bases). The V and J ends lost 6 bases and 4 bases respectively, with 13 bases between them. Per the germline V gene, CDR1 is SQVTM and CDR2 is ANQGSEA. The CDR3 has 13 amino acids. The CDR3 bases that were read are TGCAGCGTCGGACAGACGATTAATCAGCCC. This encodes CSVGQTINQP. The whole CDR3 protein is CSVGQTINQPQHF.

On this clone: The CDR3 end falls 3 residues outside the read, so it is completed with the germline J gene. V is TRBV19 and J is TRBJ2-2; 10 bases agree with TRBD1. V gave up 7 bases and J gave up 3 bases; unmatched junction bases: 14. There are 18 residues in the CDR3. The germline V gene encodes CDR1 LNHDA and CDR2 SQIVND (reference sequence). The sequenced CDR3 bases are TGTGCCAGTACCACTATGACAGGGGGCTCTGGGCACACCGGGGAG. This encodes CASTTMTGGSGHTGE. The full CDR3 reads CASTTMTGGSGHTGELFF.

About this clone itself: The sequence runs out 3 residues before the end of the CDR3; the remainder is reconstructed from the germline J gene. V is TRBV5-1 and J is TRBJ2-3, with TRBD2 matching over 11 bases. Trimming cost V 2 bases and J 1 base; bases outside gene matches: 6. Per germline, CDR1 SGHRS and CDR2 YFSETQ. The CDR3 length is 17 residues. The CDR3 bases that were read are TGCGCCAGCAGCTTAACTAGCGGGAGTTTTGGCACAGATACG. Its protein product is CASSLTSGSFGTDT. Given in full, the CDR3 is CASSLTSGSFGTDTQYF. Supplemented by reference TRBV5-1 and TRBJ2-3, the full variable domain reads KAGVTQTPRYLIKTRGQQVTLSCSPISGHRSVSWYQQTPGQGLQFLFEYFSETQRNKGNFPGRFSGRQFSNSRSEMNVSTLELGDSALYLCASSLTSGSFGTDTQYFGPGTRLTVL.

On this clone: The read falls 3 residues short of the CDR3 end, and the missing part is taken from the germline J gene. The chain couples TRBV5-1 to TRBJ2-1, with TRBD2 matching over 11 bases. Germline values: CDR1 SGHRS, CDR2 YFSETQ. Trimming at V came to 4 bases and at J to 3 bases, leaving 0 bases not matched to a gene. The CDR3 spans 14 residues. CDR3: CASSGTSGYNEQFF. The CDR3 DNA, read in part, is TGCGCCAGCAGCGGGACTAGCGGCTACAATGAG.

About this clone itself: The read ends 3 residues early relative to the CDR3; the germline J gene fills the gap. The chain joins TRBV5-1 to TRBJ2-3; 8 bases align to TRBD1. Germline V gene data show CDR1 as SGHRS and CDR2 as YFSETQ. Losses at the gene ends were 3 bases for V and 0 bases for J; bases not matched to a gene: 3. CDR3 size: 15 residues. The covered CDR3 bases are TGCGCCAGCAGCTCTGGGACAGGTAGCACAGATACG. Translating it yields CASSSGTGSTDT. The complete CDR3 protein is CASSSGTGSTDTQYF.

The CDR3 DNA, read in part, is TGTGCCAGCAGCTTAGCGGTAAGGAATGAG. Amino acid sequence: CASSLAVRNE. The CDR3 in full is CASSLAVRNEQFF. The chain uses TRBV7-9 and TRBJ2-1; D unresolved. The read is 3 residues too short to cover the CDR3 end, so that end is filled in from the germline J gene. The CDR3 runs 13 residues. Trimming left V 0 bases short and J 7 bases short, with 7 bases between. CDR1 is SEHNR, CDR2 FQNEAQ, per germline (reference sequence).

With regard to this clone: The read stops 3 residues short of the end of the CDR3; the missing end is completed from the germline J gene. The chain has TRBV7-9 and TRBJ2-3; 8 nucleotides align to TRBD2. CDR1 is SEHNR, CDR2 FQNEAQ, per germline (reference sequence). The CDR3 runs 15 residues. V shed 2 bases, J shed 2 bases, and the junction held 3 bases outside the gene matches. The CDR3 bases that were read are TGTGCCAGCAGCTTACGCGGGAGGAACACAGATACG. It encodes CASSLRGRNTDT. The CDR3 in its entirety is CASSLRGRNTDTQYF.

For this clone: The read is 3 residues too short to cover the CDR3 end, so that end is filled in from the germline J gene. The rearrangement uses TRBV20-1 and TRBJ1-2; no definite D call. Deletions cut 8 bases from V and 0 bases from J, with 13 bases between. Germline CDR1 reads DFQATT; CDR2 reads SNEGSKA (reference sequence). The CDR3 spans 13 residues. The sequenced CDR3 bases are TGCAGTAGTTACAGTCTAACTAACTATGGC. Its translation: CSSYSLTNYG. The CDR3 as a whole reads CSSYSLTNYGYTF.